Below, 23 T cell receptor beta chains from the same sample are listed, as sequenced in a study of cytomegalovirus exposure and HLA in healthy donors. PCR involved 60 Vbeta and 13 Jbeta primers. Generated by immunoSEQ multiplex PCR, the TCRdb table keeps only in-frame clones and is missing some. Listed are around 30,000 clones; about 0.69% falls within the top ten. The sequencing input was PBMCs. The receptor source for this set is a man between 25 and 39 years old in good health and CMV-seronegative.

The rearrangement joins TRBV19 to TRBJ1-1; 11 bases agree with TRBD1. V was clipped by 5 bases and J by 6 bases; unmatched bases: 8. The CDR3 loop spans 15 amino acids. The germline V gene has CDR1 LNHDA and CDR2 SQIVND (reference sequence). In DNA, the CDR3 is TGTGCCAGTAGTCCTCGGACAGGGGGCGTCGCTGAAGCTTTCTTT. This codes for CASSPRTGGVAEAFF.

V and J are TRBV30 and TRBJ1-5; maybe TRBD1 (6 bases). The CDR3 is made up of 14 amino acids. V was shortened by 2 bases and J by 5 bases, with 13 bases between the two germline ends. Germline values: CDR1 GTSNPN, CDR2 SVGIG (reference sequence). CDR3 nucleotide sequence: TGTGCCTGGAGTCCCCAGGGGACACATCAGCCCCAGCATTTT. This codes for CAWSPQGTHQPQHF.

The rearrangement links TRBV28 to TRBJ1-1, with 11 bases lining up with TRBD1. The CDR3 extends over 15 amino acids. J was trimmed by 5 bases and V by 5 bases; bases with no gene match: 7. Germline values: CDR1 MDHEN, CDR2 SYDVKM. The CDR3 spells CASSPDRGRGTEAFF. CDR3 sequence (DNA): TGTGCCAGCAGTCCGGACAGGGGGCGAGGAACTGAAGCTTTCTTT.

This chain uses TRBV7-2 with TRBJ2-7; the match to TRBD1 covers 9 bases. With V trimmed by 1 base and J by 2 bases, 0 bases remained unmatched. CDR3 length equals 14 residues. Germline V lookup: CDR1 SGHTA, CDR2 FQGNSA. The CDR3 DNA reads TGTGCCAGCAGCTTAGGGACAGGGGCCTACGAGCAGTACTTC. This translates into CASSLGTGAYEQYF.

The rearrangement links TRBV5-1 to TRBJ2-1; unclear D gene. This CDR3 has 13 residues. Per germline, CDR1 SGHRS and CDR2 YFSETQ. The V end lost 0 bases, the J end lost 4 bases, and 5 bases lay between the germline ends. The CDR3 sequence: CASSLAQYNEQFF. In DNA form, the CDR3 reads TGCGCCAGCAGCTTGGCCCAGTACAATGAGCAGTTCTTC.

This chain uses TRBV6-4 with TRBJ2-2; the match to TRBD1 covers 9 bases. The J segment lost 5 bases and the V segment lost 0 bases, leaving 4 bases of the junction unmatched. The CDR3 loop spans 16 amino acids. CDR1 MRHNA and CDR2 SNTAGT come from the germline V gene. The CDR3: CASSDSRQGVTGELFF. The CDR3, as DNA: TGTGCCAGCAGTGACTCGAGACAGGGGGTTACCGGGGAGCTGTTTTTT.

This chain joins TRBV29-1 and TRBJ2-6; D unresolved. Trimming removed 5 bases from V and 1 base from J, with 9 bases in between. The CDR3 has 14 residues. Germline CDR1 is SQVTM and CDR2 is ANQGSEA. CDR3 nucleotides: TGCAGCGTTCCCTCCCCGTCTGGGGCCAACGTCCTGACTTTC. Translated: CSVPSPSGANVLTF.

The chain joins TRBV9 to TRBJ2-5, with 8 bases fitting TRBD2. Germline V gene lookup returns CDR1 SGDLS and CDR2 YYNGEE. The junction had 6 bases not matched to a gene; V was cut back by 3 bases and J by 2 bases. The CDR3 runs 15 residues. CDR3 sequence: CASSASSGYQETQYF. Written as DNA, the CDR3 is TGTGCCAGCAGCGCTTCTAGCGGGTATCAAGAGACCCAGTACTTC.

This chain uses TRBV25-1 with TRBJ2-7, with D unclear. The V end was cut by 3 bases, the J end by 3 bases, with 3 bases between. The germline V gene encodes CDR1 MGHDK and CDR2 SYGVNS. The CDR3 length is 11 residues. The CDR3 nucleotides read TGTGCCAGCAGTGACTACTACGAGCAGTACTTC. Translated, it gives CASSDYYEQYF.

The V gene is TRBV15, the J gene TRBJ1-6, with 7 bases identical to TRBD1. The CDR3 consists of 15 residues. Germline CDR1 and CDR2: LNHNV and YYDKDF (reference sequence). V shed 3 bases, J shed 8 bases, and the junction held 7 bases outside the gene matches. CDR3 protein: CATSRYDRVDSPLHF. In nucleotides, the CDR3 is TGTGCCACCAGCAGGTACGACAGGGTGGATTCACCCCTCCACTTT.

This chain joins TRBV7-8 and TRBJ1-2, with D maybe TRBD1 (5 bases). Trimming shortened V by 4 bases and J by 0 bases, and 18 bases separated the two germline ends. The length of the CDR3 is 17 residues. CDR1 is SGHVS, CDR2 FQNEAQ, per germline. CDR3 in DNA: TGTGCCAGCAGCTACAGGAAAGGACCCTTAACTAACTATGGCTACACCTTC. Its translation is CASSYRKGPLTNYGYTF. Filled out from reference TRBV7-8 and TRBJ1-2, the complete variable domain reads GAGVSQSPRYKVAKRGQDVALRCDPISGHVSLFWYQQALGQGPEFLTYFQNEAQLDKSGLPSDRFFAERPEGSVSTLKIQRTQQEDSAVYLCASSYRKGPLTNYGYTFGSGTRLTVV.

This chain links TRBV14 with TRBJ1-2, with D possibly TRBD1 on 6 matching bases. Germline lookup yields CDR1 SGHDN and CDR2 FVKESK. The germline V and J ends were trimmed by 3 bases and 4 bases, with 18 bases remaining between them. This CDR3 region has 16 residues. CDR3 in amino acids: CASSHSMGTNIYGYTF. CDR3 nucleotide sequence: TGTGCCAGCAGCCATTCAATGGGGACAAACATCTATGGCTACACCTTC.

Here the CDR3 DNA reads TGTGCCAGCTCACCATCACTAGCGTCGAACACCGGGGAGCTGTTTTTT. Translating it yields CASSPSLASNTGELFF. The V call is TRBV18, the J call TRBJ2-2; 7 nucleotides line up with TRBD2. V lost 2 bases, J lost 0 bases, and 3 bases stayed unmatched. The CDR3 sequence is 16 residues long. The germline V gene has CDR1 KGHSH and CDR2 LQKENI.

CDR3 sequence (DNA): TGTGCCAGCAGGTGGAGCGGGGGGAACACCGGGGAGCTGTTTTTT. Protein: CASRWSGGNTGELFF. The chain uses TRBV2 and TRBJ2-2; 8 bases match TRBD2. The CDR3 loop spans 15 amino acids. Germline V CDR1 and CDR2: SNHLY, FYNNEI. V was pared by 6 bases and J by 1 base, with 4 bases of the junction left unmatched.

The chain uses TRBV7-6 and TRBJ1-1; D perhaps matches TRBD1 (6 bases). CDR3 length: 13 residues. CDR1 is SGHVS and CDR2 is FNYEAQ in the germline V gene. Trimming took 1 base from V and 4 from J, leaving 7 bases between them. This CDR3 reads CASSLGTVTEAFF. The CDR3 bases are TGTGCCAGCAGCTTAGGGACAGTCACTGAAGCTTTCTTT.

J is TRBJ1-6 and V is TRBV7-3; D gene ambiguous. There are 15 residues in the CDR3. V lost 4 bases to trimming and J lost 4 bases, with 11 bases between them. Germline CDR1 and CDR2: SGHTA and FQGTGA. As DNA, the CDR3 is TGTGCCAGCAGCTGGAACAGAGATTATAATTCACCCCTCCACTTT. Residues: CASSWNRDYNSPLHF.

The chain employs TRBV19 and TRBJ2-7; D may be TRBD1 (7 bases). Germline CDR1 is LNHDA and CDR2 is SQIVND (reference sequence). The CDR3 is 16 amino acids. V dropped 2 bases and J dropped 3 bases, with 17 bases sitting between them. In DNA form, the CDR3 reads TGTGCCAGTAGTATATCTCAGGGGGGAAGAGGCTACGAGCAGTACTTC. Translation: CASSISQGGRGYEQYF.

The CDR3 DNA is TGTGCCAGCAGCCAACTGGGCTACCAGGACACTGAAGCTTTCTTT. This encodes CASSQLGYQDTEAFF. J is TRBJ1-1 and V is TRBV14, with D uncertain. The V gene's germline CDR1 is SGHDN and CDR2 FVKESK. Trimming removed 2 bases at V and 3 bases at J, with 13 bases between. CDR3 length: 15 amino acids.

The V gene is TRBV13, the J gene TRBJ2-7; TRBD2 matches 9 bases. After removal of 5 bases from V and 1 base from J, the junction contained 6 bases not matched to a gene. Germline-derived CDR1 and CDR2 are PRHDT and FYEKMQ (reference sequence). The CDR3 contains 15 residues. CDR3: CASSPWGLASYEQYF. CDR3 nucleotide sequence: TGTGCCAGCAGCCCTTGGGGACTAGCATCCTACGAGCAGTACTTC.

This chain uses TRBV19 with TRBJ1-5; TRBD1 aligns across 7 bases. The CDR3 has 15 amino acids. The trim removed 6 bases at V and 4 bases at J, leaving 9 bases unmatched. Germline loops: CDR1 LNHDA, CDR2 SQIVND (reference sequence). CDR3 sequence reads: CASSLTGTRNQPQHF. CDR3 DNA sequence: TGTGCCAGTAGCCTGACAGGGACGAGGAATCAGCCCCAGCATTTT. Complete variable domain (other parts from reference TRBV19 and TRBJ1-5): DGGITQSPKYLFRKEGQNVTLSCEQNLNHDAMYWYRQDPGQGLRLIYYSQIVNDFQKGDIAEGYSVSREKKESFPLTVTSAQKNPTAFYLCASSLTGTRNQPQHFGDGTRLSIL.

V and J are TRBV6-5 and TRBJ2-3, with TRBD2 matching 12 bases. V trimming: 7 bases; J trimming: 6 bases; junction bases outside the gene matches: 5. The germline V gene encodes CDR1 MNHEY and CDR2 SVGAGI. The CDR3 covers 14 residues. In nucleotides, the CDR3 is TGTGCCAGCAATCCCACTAGCGGGGGGGATACGCAGTATTTT. Encoded protein: CASNPTSGGDTQYF.

This chain joins TRBV19 and TRBJ2-3, with D possibly matching TRBD2 (6 bases). Germline CDR1 reads LNHDA; CDR2 reads SQIVND (reference sequence). V dropped 5 bases and J dropped 1 base, with 16 bases sitting between them. The CDR3 has 16 amino acids. The CDR3 coding sequence is TGTGCCAGTAGTGTCGGGACTGCCTCTGGCACAGATACGCAGTATTTT. This gives the protein CASSVGTASGTDTQYF.

V gene TRBV7-2 combines with J gene TRBJ1-2; D is possibly TRBD1 (5 bases). CDR1 SGHTA and CDR2 FQGNSA come from the germline V gene. Trimming cost V 5 bases and J 8 bases, with 15 bases left between them. The CDR3 totals 13 residues. The chain's CDR3 is CASSLGHGSGYTF. DNA of the CDR3: TGTGCCAGCAGCCTAGGACATGGTTCGGGCTACACCTTC.